In its sample, the clone carrying this T cell receptor (beta chain) was seen many times. Its antigen is unknown. Amplified regions were TCR beta CDR3 sequences from RNA transcripts. First-round RT-PCR targeting the TCR CDR3 was performed with the HTBI primer set. Each CDR3 protein gets one entry after TCRdb re-called the multiplex PCR reads with MiXCR. The table has about 250,000 distinct CDR3 sequences, approximately 25% seen once. The sample is drawn from a study of T cells in Graves' hyperthyroidism and ophthalmopathy. In the ophthalmopathy cohort, Clinical Activity Score was at least 3, NOSPECS grade at least 4, and duration under 3 months. From around 11 ml of fresh peripheral blood, PBMCs were isolated. Study-level results: The model predicted ophthalmopathy a median around 6.5 months before onset. Blood also held most thyroid clonotypes expanded beyond 0.001.

The V gene's germline CDR1 is SGDLS and CDR2 YYNGEE. The trim removed 3 bases at V and 6 bases at J, leaving 11 bases unmatched. The CDR3 spans 16 residues. This sequence joins TRBV9 and TRBJ2-2; 7 nucleotides agree with TRBD1. The sample consisted of blood. The clonotype comes from a woman in her thirties or forties with Graves' ophthalmopathy. The CDR3 sequence is CASSAQTGTPPGELFF. CDR3 DNA sequence: TGTGCCAGCAGCGCTCAGACAGGGACCCCACCCGGGGAGCTGTTTTTT.